The subject of this entry is one T cell receptor beta chain. Its antigen is currently unknown. This specimen comes from a study of OX40 agonist ivuxolimab in advanced cancers. Overall study context: In this cohort, patients received ivuxolimab, an agonistic anti-OX40 (CD134) antibody. The dose-escalation group included hepatocellular carcinoma, melanoma, renal cell carcinoma and head and neck cancer. Study conclusions and caveats: CD8+ T cells (on average) carried more expanded clones than CD4+ T cells.

The repertoire was sequenced with immunoSEQ multiplex PCR; TCRdb's copy has only in-frame clones and lacks some. The sample comprises 75,000 to 90,000 clones, about 90% of which are singletons, and 0.9% to 1.2% rests with the top ten. Patients with autoimmune history or systemic immunosuppression were excluded. The sequence was collected from an adult with an advanced solid tumor such as melanoma, head and neck, liver or kidney cancer. The input for sequencing was CD4+ or CD8+ T cells sorted from blood, taken in a trial of the OX40 agonist ivuxolimab.

CDR3 in amino acids: CASTLTSGSYTGELFF. CDR3 DNA sequence: TGTGCCAGCACCCTCACTAGCGGGAGTTACACCGGGGAGCTGTTTTTT. This rearrangement joins TRBV11-2 to TRBJ2-2, with 11 bases aligning to TRBD2. V was clipped by 7 bases and J by 3 bases; unmatched bases: 7. The CDR3 consists of 16 residues. Per germline, CDR1 SGHAT and CDR2 FQNNGV.